This T cell receptor beta chain was captured in a study of Ad26.COV2.S vaccination and SARS-CoV-2 variants. About the research overall: Dosing was one shot or two shots 56 days apart.

This clone has only one observation. Treatment noted: around 19 received Ad26.COV2.S at low or high dose, single or two shots; a few received placebo; per-sample allocation not given. Sampling happened 63 days after the first vaccine or placebo injection. Cohort 1b enrolled adults aged 18-55 years in Boston. Profiling relied on immunoSEQ multiplex PCR, and the TCRdb table lists in-frame clones only, not all of them. Of 410,000 or so clones in the sample, 92% are singletons; the top ten hold over 1.5%. Material: peripheral blood, obtained in a trial of Ad26.COV2.S vaccine versus placebo. This receptor was identified in a person aged 18-65 years who received the Ad26.COV2.S COVID-19 vaccine or a placebo.

CDR3 sequence: CASSLGWVAGGNHEQYF. DNA of the CDR3: TGTGCCAGCAGCTTAGGATGGGTAGCGGGGGGAAACCACGAGCAGTACTTC. V is TRBV7-2 and J is TRBJ2-7, with 10 bases that match TRBD2. This CDR3 has 17 residues. Per germline, CDR1 SGHTA and CDR2 FQGNSA. The V segment lost 1 base and the J segment 5 bases; nucleotides outside the gene matches: 11.